Shown below are 14 T cell receptor beta chains from a single sample sequenced in a study of blood T cell repertoires in COVID-19. Here immunoSEQ multiplex PCR was the method, and the copy in TCRdb shows in-frame clones only, minus some. The sample shows about 220,000 clones, almost 90% of them seen only once. The source material was PBMCs or T cells enriched from blood (not recorded which). These TCRs come from a man aged 25 to 45 who had been exposed to COVID-19.

This clone was observed a few times. CDR3 sequence: CASSTSDRESRNQPQHF. The CDR3 DNA sequence: TGTGCCAGTAGTACCTCGGATAGGGAGAGTCGCAATCAGCCCCAGCATTTT. The V call is TRBV19, the J call TRBJ1-5; D gene ambiguous. This CDR3 is 17 amino acids long. Germline CDR1 reads LNHDA; CDR2 reads SQIVND (reference sequence). V was cut by 4 bases and J by 2 bases, with 18 bases left in between.

This clone has just one count. V and J are TRBV10-3 and TRBJ2-2; possibly TRBD2 for D (6 bases). Trimming stripped 2 bases from V and 5 bases from J, with 18 bases between. CDR3 size: 17 residues. The germline V gene encodes CDR1 ENHRY and CDR2 SYGVKD. CDR3 DNA: TGTGCCATCAGTGAGCCTCCTAAGGGGCGGGGTACCGGGGAGCTGTTTTTT. This gives the protein CAISEPPKGRGTGELFF.

The CDR3 nucleotides read TGTGCCAGCAGCGTAGGACAGGGGAGTGACTATGGCTACACCTTC. Its translation is CASSVGQGSDYGYTF. The chain carries TRBV9 and TRBJ1-2, with 8 positions matching TRBD1. Unmatched junction bases numbered 4, after V lost 0 bases and J lost 3 bases. The CDR3 consists of 15 residues. Germline V CDR1 and CDR2: SGDLS, YYNGEE. The variable domain in full, completed from reference TRBV9 and TRBJ1-2, reads DSGVTQTPKHLITATGQRVTLRCSPRSGDLSVYWYQQSLDQGLQFLIQYYNGEERAKGNILERFSAQQFPDLHSELNLSSLELGDSALYFCASSVGQGSDYGYTFGSGTRLTVV.

The genes are TRBV10-3 and TRBJ1-1, with 10 positions matching TRBD1. Germline CDR1 and CDR2: ENHRY and SYGVKD. V was pared by 4 bases and J by 7 bases, with 12 bases of the junction left unmatched. This CDR3 has 16 residues. CDR3: CAISGQAGQGRGEAFF. The CDR3 bases are TGTGCCATCAGTGGCCAGGCGGGACAGGGGAGGGGTGAAGCTTTCTTT.

The chain employs TRBV5-5 and TRBJ2-3, with 7 bases fitting TRBD1. The CDR3 consists of 13 residues. V lost 4 bases and J lost 3; bases outside the gene matches: 2. Germline loops: CDR1 SGHKS, CDR2 YYEKEE (reference sequence). The DNA for the CDR3 is TGTGCCAGCAGCGTACAGGGGACAGATACGCAGTATTTT. Residues: CASSVQGTDTQYF.

The rearrangement joins TRBV30 to TRBJ1-2, with TRBD1 matching over 7 bases. The V and J ends lost 3 bases and 3 bases, in that order; junction bases with no gene match: 4. Germline values: CDR1 GTSNPN, CDR2 SVGIG (reference sequence). CDR3 length equals 13 residues. The CDR3, as DNA: TGTGCCTGGAGCCGGGGACAGTACTATGGCTACACCTTC. It is translated as CAWSRGQYYGYTF.

The rearrangement links TRBV3-1 (or the pseudogene TRBV3-2) to TRBJ1-1; possibly TRBD1 for D (6 bases). V was pared by 6 bases and J by 1 base, with 12 bases between. Per the germline V gene, CDR1 is LGHDT and CDR2 is YNNKEL (reference sequence). The CDR3 runs to 14 residues. CDR3 sequence: CASRFLGQNTEAFF. The CDR3 DNA is TGTGCCAGCAGATTCCTGGGACAGAACACTGAAGCTTTCTTT.

This rearrangement joins TRBV27 to TRBJ1-2; 9 bases match TRBD1. V dropped 5 bases and J dropped 4; count of bases not matched to a gene: 2. There are 13 residues in the CDR3. CDR1 is MNHEY, CDR2 SMNVEV, per germline (reference sequence). The DNA of the CDR3 is TGTGCCAGCAGTGGACAGGGGACCTATGGCTACACCTTC. Residues: CASSGQGTYGYTF.

The chain employs TRBV6-1 and TRBJ1-5, with a possible D match to TRBD1 (5 bases). Germline V CDR1 and CDR2: MNHNS, SASEGT. Trimming took 1 base from V and 9 from J, leaving 10 bases between them. This CDR3 contains 13 residues. The CDR3 loop is CASSEGAGLPQHF. In nucleotides, the CDR3 is TGTGCCAGCAGTGAAGGTGCGGGGCTGCCCCAGCATTTT.

V gene TRBV3-1 (or the pseudogene TRBV3-2) combines with J gene TRBJ1-2, with D unresolved. V lost 1 base, J lost 0 bases, and 9 bases lay in between. Germline V lookup: CDR1 LGHDT, CDR2 YNNKEL (reference sequence). This CDR3 is built from 15 residues. The CDR3 loop reads CASSQGLAANYGYTF. The CDR3 DNA reads TGTGCCAGCAGCCAAGGTCTTGCGGCTAACTATGGCTACACCTTC.

The chain combines TRBV27 with TRBJ2-7, with D perhaps TRBD2 (6 bases). CDR1 is MNHEY and CDR2 is SMNVEV in the germline V gene (reference sequence). Trimming took off 2 bases at V and 5 bases at J, with 13 bases between the two ends. The CDR3 consists of 14 residues. Written as DNA, the CDR3 is TGTGCCAGCAGTTTAATGGGGCGGGGTCACGAGCAGTACTTC. Translation gives CASSLMGRGHEQYF.

The rearrangement uses TRBV5-1 and TRBJ1-1; tentative D call: TRBD1 (6 bases). The ends were cut back, 3 bases at V and 0 bases at J, with 12 bases in the middle. Per the germline V gene, CDR1 is SGHRS and CDR2 is YFSETQ. The length of the CDR3 is 15 residues. Here the CDR3 reads CASSSDRLMNTEAFF. CDR3 in DNA: TGCGCCAGCAGCTCGGACAGACTTATGAACACTGAAGCTTTCTTT. The entire variable domain, with the rest obtained from reference TRBV5-1 and TRBJ1-1, is as follows: KAGVTQTPRYLIKTRGQQVTLSCSPISGHRSVSWYQQTPGQGLQFLFEYFSETQRNKGNFPGRFSGRQFSNSRSEMNVSTLELGDSALYLCASSSDRLMNTEAFFGQGTRLTVV.

The table lists this clone with a count of one. This chain joins TRBV5-1 and TRBJ2-7; TRBD1 aligns across 9 bases. V trimming: 3 bases; J trimming: 5 bases; junction bases outside the gene matches: 9. In germline, CDR1 is SGHRS, CDR2 YFSETQ. This CDR3 has 15 residues. The CDR3 loop is CASSYAAGQGNEQYF. CDR3 in DNA: TGCGCCAGCAGCTACGCAGCGGGACAGGGCAACGAGCAGTACTTC.

This clone was seen a single time. The chain couples TRBV7-8 to TRBJ1-6; D possibly corresponds to TRBD1 (6 bases). The germline V and J ends were trimmed by 6 bases and 9 bases, with 15 bases remaining between them. In germline, CDR1 is SGHVS, CDR2 FQNEAQ. This CDR3 comprises 14 residues. The CDR3 sequence is CASSQTQGPSPLHF. The CDR3 bases are TGTGCCAGCAGTCAAACTCAGGGGCCTTCACCCCTCCACTTT.